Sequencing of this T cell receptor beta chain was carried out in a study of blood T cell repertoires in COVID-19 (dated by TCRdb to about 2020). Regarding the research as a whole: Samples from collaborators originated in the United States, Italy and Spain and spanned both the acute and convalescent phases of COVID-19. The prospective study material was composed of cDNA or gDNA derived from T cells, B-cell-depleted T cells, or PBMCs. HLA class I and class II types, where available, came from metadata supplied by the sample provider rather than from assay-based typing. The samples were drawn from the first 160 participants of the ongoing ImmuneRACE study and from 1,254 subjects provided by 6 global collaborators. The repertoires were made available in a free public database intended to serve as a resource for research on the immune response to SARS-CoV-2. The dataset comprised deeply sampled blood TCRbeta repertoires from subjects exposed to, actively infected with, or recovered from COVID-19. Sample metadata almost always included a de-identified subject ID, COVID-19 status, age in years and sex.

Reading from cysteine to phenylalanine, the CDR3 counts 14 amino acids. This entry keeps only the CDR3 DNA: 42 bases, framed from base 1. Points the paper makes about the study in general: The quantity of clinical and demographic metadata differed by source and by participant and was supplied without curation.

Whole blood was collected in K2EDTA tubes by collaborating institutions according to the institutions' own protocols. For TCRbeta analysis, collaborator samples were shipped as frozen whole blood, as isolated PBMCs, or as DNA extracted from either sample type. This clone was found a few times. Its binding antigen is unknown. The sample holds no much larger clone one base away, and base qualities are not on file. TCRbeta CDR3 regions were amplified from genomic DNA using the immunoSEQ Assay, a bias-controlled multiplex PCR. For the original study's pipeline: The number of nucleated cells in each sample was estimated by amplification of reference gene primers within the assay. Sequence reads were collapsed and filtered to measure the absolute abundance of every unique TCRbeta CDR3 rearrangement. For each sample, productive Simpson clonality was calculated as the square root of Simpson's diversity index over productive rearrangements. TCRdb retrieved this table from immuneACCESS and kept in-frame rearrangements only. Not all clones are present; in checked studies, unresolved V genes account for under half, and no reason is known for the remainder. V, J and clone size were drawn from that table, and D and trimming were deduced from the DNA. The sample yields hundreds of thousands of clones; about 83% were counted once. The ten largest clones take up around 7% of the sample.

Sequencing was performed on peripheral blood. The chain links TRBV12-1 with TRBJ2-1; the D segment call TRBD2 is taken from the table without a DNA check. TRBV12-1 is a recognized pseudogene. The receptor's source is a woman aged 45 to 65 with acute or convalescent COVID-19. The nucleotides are TGTGCCAGCAGCGGTATAGCGGGAGACAATGAGCAGTTCTTC. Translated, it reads CASSGIAGDNEQFF.